These 20 T cell receptor beta chains came from one sample sequenced in a study of T-cell reconstitution after alpha-beta-depleted transplantation in children. Preparing the TCRbeta library involved the use of unique molecular identifiers. MiXCR was run by TCRdb on the PCR reads, yielding one entry per CDR3 protein. Here the sample spans 700,000 to 850,000 distinct CDR3 sequences, roughly 16% being singletons. Source: PBMCs, mostly from graft donor cells, taken 360 days after TCRalphabeta/CD19-depleted stem cell transplant. The origin of the receptors is a male patient under 18 who had a stem cell transplant for acute lymphoblastic leukemia, so the T cells may come from the graft donor.

This clonotype has a handful of counts. The V call is TRBV9, the J call TRBJ1-5, with TRBD1 matching 9 bases. The germline gives CDR1 SGDLS, CDR2 YYNGEE. CDR3 size: 15 residues. V trimming: 4 bases; J trimming: 5 bases; junction bases outside the gene matches: 7. The CDR3 nucleotides are TGTGCCAGCAGCTCCCACAGGGGGCAGGATCAGCCCCAGCATTTT. Residues: CASSSHRGQDQPQHF. Full variable domain (outside the CDR3, taken from reference TRBV9 and TRBJ1-5): DSGVTQTPKHLITATGQRVTLRCSPRSGDLSVYWYQQSLDQGLQFLIQYYNGEERAKGNILERFSAQQFPDLHSELNLSSLELGDSALYFCASSSHRGQDQPQHFGDGTRLSIL.

This clonotype was seen more than once but under ten times. The chain has TRBV11-2 and TRBJ2-2; D is undetermined. Germline V gene data show CDR1 as SGHAT and CDR2 as FQNNGV. V was clipped by 6 bases and J by 8 bases, with 19 bases between them. The CDR3 spans 15 residues. Written as DNA, the CDR3 is TGTGCCAGCAGATCCCTGCGGAAGGCCTCGGGGGAGCTGTTTTTT. This gives the protein CASRSLRKASGELFF. The entire variable domain, with the rest obtained from reference TRBV11-2 and TRBJ2-2, is as follows: EAGVAQSPRYKIIEKRQSVAFWCNPISGHATLYWYQQILGQGPKLLIQFQNNGVVDDSQLPKDRFSAERLKGVDSTLKIQPAKLEDSAVYLCASRSLRKASGELFFGEGSRLTVL.

In this sample, this clonotype turned up a few times. The V and J genes are TRBV4-1 and TRBJ2-3, with no clear D. V lost 2 bases and J 0 bases, leaving 12 bases between the germline ends. Germline V gene sequence: CDR1 MGHRA, CDR2 YSYEKL. The CDR3 is 16 amino acids. This CDR3 reads CASSQRPGRSTDTQYF. The CDR3 DNA follows: TGCGCCAGCAGCCAACGGCCGGGCAGGAGCACAGATACGCAGTATTTT.

Only a few counts were recorded for this clonotype. The genes are TRBV6-1 and TRBJ2-1, with 9 bases identical to TRBD2. V shed 6 bases, J shed 2 bases, and the junction held 11 bases outside the gene matches. Per germline, CDR1 MNHNS and CDR2 SASEGT. This CDR3 has 17 amino acids. CDR3 protein: CASSPQVAGVTYNEQFF. Here the CDR3 DNA reads TGTGCCAGCAGCCCCCAGGTAGCGGGGGTTACCTACAATGAGCAGTTCTTC.

This clonotype appeared a single time. This chain uses TRBV18 with TRBJ2-1, with 9 bases that match TRBD1. The CDR3 is 16 residues long. Losses at the gene ends were 2 bases for V and 6 bases for J; bases not matched to a gene: 8. The V gene's germline CDR1 is KGHSH and CDR2 LQKENI. The CDR3 coding sequence is TGTGCCAGCTCACCAGGTAACAGGGGGCGTCCCAATGAGCAGTTCTTC. Translation: CASSPGNRGRPNEQFF.

A few counts support this clonotype. The J gene is TRBJ2-1, the V gene TRBV12-3 or TRBV12-4; TRBD2 matches at 8 bases. V gave up 2 bases and J gave up 3 bases; unmatched junction bases: 12. The CDR3 consists of 18 residues. The CDR3 here is CASSLHHQSGSSYNEQFF. CDR3 bases: TGTGCCAGCAGTTTACACCACCAAAGCGGGAGTAGCTACAATGAGCAGTTCTTC.

In this sample, this clonotype turned up many times. J is TRBJ1-4 and V is TRBV12-3 or TRBV12-4, with 9 nucleotides matching TRBD1. CDR3 size: 16 residues. The V and J ends lost 4 bases and 10 bases, in that order; junction bases with no gene match: 13. The CDR3: CASSYPWTGASLKLFF. DNA for the CDR3: TGTGCCAGCAGTTATCCCTGGACAGGGGCCTCCCTAAAACTGTTTTTT.

The rearrangement uses TRBV5-1 and TRBJ2-7; no clear D gene. The CDR3 contains 14 residues. CDR1 and CDR2 from the germline V gene are SGHRS and YFSETQ. V lost 4 bases, J lost 3 bases, and 14 bases lay in between. DNA for the CDR3: TGCGCCAGCAGCAAACCTAGAGCCGACTACGAGCAGTACTTC. This gives the protein CASSKPRADYEQYF.

The CDR3 protein is CASKGQGDEQYF. The CDR3 DNA follows: TGTGCCAGCAAGGGACAGGGGGACGAGCAGTACTTC. This chain links TRBV21-1 with TRBJ2-7; the DNA was not compared with TRBD1, the D call given in the table. TRBV21-1 is recorded as a pseudogene. This CDR3 region has 12 residues.

The rearrangement uses TRBV12-3 or TRBV12-4 and TRBJ2-5, with D perhaps TRBD2 (5 bases). V was trimmed by 6 bases and J by 6 bases, leaving 20 bases between them. The length of the CDR3 is 15 residues. CDR3 sequence: CASSITGVERKTQYF. CDR3 nucleotide sequence: TGTGCCAGCAGCATCACCGGGGTCGAGCGAAAGACCCAGTACTTC.

A few counts support this clonotype. This chain connects TRBV3-1 to TRBJ2-1; TRBD1 matches 10 bases. The CDR3 covers 16 residues. V shed 0 bases and J 9 bases; nucleotides not matched to a gene: 8. Germline CDR1 and CDR2: LGHDT and YNNKEL (reference sequence). As DNA, the CDR3 is TGTGCCAGCAGCCAAGACAGGGACAGGGGAGCCGGTGAGCAGTTCTTC. It is translated as CASSQDRDRGAGEQFF.

This clonotype was detected ten times or more. A junction end diverges from the germline sequence, so it may reflect a read error. V usage is TRBV7-9 and J usage is TRBJ2-1; 11 bases are a match to TRBD2. This CDR3 is built from 15 residues. The germline gives CDR1 SEHNR, CDR2 FQNEAQ (reference sequence). CDR3 coding DNA: TGTGCCAGCAGCATAGCGGGAGGGCCTGGAAATGAGCAGTTCTTC. Its translation: CASSIAGGPGNEQFF.

This clonotype was seen a single time. The chain combines TRBV2 with TRBJ2-1; 7 nucleotides line up with TRBD1. Germline V gene sequence: CDR1 SNHLY, CDR2 FYNNEI. Trimming at V came to 11 bases and at J to 6 bases, leaving 10 bases not matched to a gene. This CDR3 is 13 amino acids long. The CDR3 region is CAGGQVDINEQFF. The CDR3 region has the DNA TGTGCCGGTGGACAGGTGGACATCAATGAGCAGTTCTTC. The full variable domain, completed using reference TRBV2 and TRBJ2-1, is EPEVTQTPSHQVTQMGQEVILRCVPISNHLYFYWYRQILGQKVEFLVSFYNNEISEKSEIFDDQFSVERPDGSNFTLKIRSTKLEDSAMYFCAGGQVDINEQFFGPGTRLTVL.

This clonotype has a handful of counts. V is TRBV20-1 and J is TRBJ1-5; 7 bases agree with TRBD1. CDR1 and CDR2 (germline): DFQATT, SNEGSKA (reference sequence). J lost 6 bases, V lost 4 bases, and 21 bases had no gene match. The CDR3 runs 18 residues. The CDR3 DNA follows: TGCAGTGCTACCGGACCCCGGATAGGACCCAGGGGGTCTCAGCCCCAGCATTTT. It encodes CSATGPRIGPRGSQPQHF.

The gene calls are TRBV3-1 and TRBJ2-1; maybe TRBD1 (6 bases). Per germline, CDR1 LGHDT and CDR2 YNNKEL (reference sequence). The CDR3 sequence is 18 residues long. Trimming took 4 bases from V and 0 from J, leaving 19 bases between them. The CDR3 DNA follows: TGTGCCAGCAGCCCACGACCTGGGGGCCCGAGCTCCTACAATGAGCAGTTCTTC. Its protein is CASSPRPGGPSSYNEQFF.

This clonotype was counted only a few times. The rearrangement uses TRBV29-1 and TRBJ2-7; D not certain. V lost 6 bases and J 3 bases, leaving 15 bases between the germline ends. The CDR3 extends over 13 amino acids. From germline, CDR1 is SQVTM and CDR2 ANQGSEA. The CDR3 protein is CSVRTGPIYEQYF. The CDR3 bases are TGCAGCGTCCGGACCGGGCCCATCTACGAGCAGTACTTC.

This clonotype has only a few counts. The chain is built from TRBV20-1 and TRBJ2-5; 9 nucleotides agree with TRBD2. CDR3 length: 16 residues. CDR1 and CDR2 from the germline V gene are DFQATT and SNEGSKA (reference sequence). J gave up 3 bases and V 0 bases, and 8 bases lay outside the gene matches. CDR3 bases: TGCAGTGCTAGAGATCCCCCTAGCGGGATTGAAGAGACCCAGTACTTC. Translating it yields CSARDPPSGIEETQYF.

There are a few counts of this clonotype. The chain is built from TRBV9 and TRBJ2-7; 9 bases line up with TRBD2. The CDR3 loop spans 16 amino acids. With V trimmed by 1 base and J by 0 bases, 5 bases remained unmatched. Germline CDR1 SGDLS, CDR2 YYNGEE. In DNA form, the CDR3 reads TGTGCCAGCAGCGTAAGTAGGACTAGCGCCTCCTACGAGCAGTACTTC. Translating gives CASSVSRTSASYEQYF.

V is TRBV20-1 and J is TRBJ2-5; D is unresolved. Trimming stripped 6 bases from V and 5 bases from J, with 19 bases between. The CDR3 length is 14 residues. CDR1 is DFQATT, CDR2 SNEGSKA, per germline (reference sequence). This CDR3 is CSAVPPLGWETQYF. The CDR3 DNA reads as TGCAGTGCCGTGCCGCCTCTAGGCTGGGAGACCCAGTACTTC.

This clonotype was seen only once. Here the CDR3 DNA reads TGTGCCAGCAGCCGAGGACTAGCGGGACGCGAGCAGTACTTC. Translated, it gives CASSRGLAGREQYF. The chain combines TRBV7-6 with TRBJ2-7; 12 bases are a match to TRBD2. In germline, CDR1 is SGHVS, CDR2 FNYEAQ. Trimming removed 5 bases from V and 6 bases from J; junction bases left unmatched: 5. The CDR3 loop spans 14 amino acids.